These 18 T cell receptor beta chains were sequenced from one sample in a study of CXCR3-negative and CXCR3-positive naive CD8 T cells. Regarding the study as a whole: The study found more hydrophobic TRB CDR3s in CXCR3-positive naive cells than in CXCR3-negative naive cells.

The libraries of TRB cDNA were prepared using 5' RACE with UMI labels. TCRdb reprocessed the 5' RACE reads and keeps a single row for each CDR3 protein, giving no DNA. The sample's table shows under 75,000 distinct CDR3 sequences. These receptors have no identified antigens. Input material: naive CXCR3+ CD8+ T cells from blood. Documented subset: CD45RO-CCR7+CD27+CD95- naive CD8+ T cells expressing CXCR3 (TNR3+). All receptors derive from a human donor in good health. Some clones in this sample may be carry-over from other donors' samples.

This chain's CDR3 is CASSYDPLTQYF. J is TRBJ2-7 and V is TRBV6-2 or TRBV6-3; no DNA is available, so the TRBD2 call from TCRdb remains unchecked. The germline CDR1 and CDR2 sequences are MNHEY and SVGEGT. The CDR3 is 12 residues long.

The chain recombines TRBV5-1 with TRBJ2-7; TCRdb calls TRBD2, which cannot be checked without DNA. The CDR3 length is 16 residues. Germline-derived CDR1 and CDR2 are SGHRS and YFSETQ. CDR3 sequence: CASSLGVSGGTYEQYF.

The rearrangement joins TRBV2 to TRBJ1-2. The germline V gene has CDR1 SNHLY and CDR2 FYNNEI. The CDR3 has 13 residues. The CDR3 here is CASLEQNRYGYTF.

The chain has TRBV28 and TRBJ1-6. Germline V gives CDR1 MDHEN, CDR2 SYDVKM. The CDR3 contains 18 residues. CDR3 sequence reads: CASSFSGGGGSYNSPLHF.

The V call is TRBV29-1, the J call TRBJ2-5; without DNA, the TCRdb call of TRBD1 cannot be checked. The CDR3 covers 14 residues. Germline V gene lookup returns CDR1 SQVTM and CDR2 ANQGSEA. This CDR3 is CSVTPPGYGETQYF.

CDR3: CASSILRDSYNEQFF. V is TRBV5-4 and J is TRBJ2-1; TCRdb proposes TRBD1, but this gene call is untestable without DNA. Germline CDR1 SGHNT, CDR2 YYREEE (reference sequence). CDR3 length: 15 residues.

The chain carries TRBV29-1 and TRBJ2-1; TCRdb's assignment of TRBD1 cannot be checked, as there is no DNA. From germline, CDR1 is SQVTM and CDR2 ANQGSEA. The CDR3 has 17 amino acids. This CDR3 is CSLEGVSADSSYNEQFF.

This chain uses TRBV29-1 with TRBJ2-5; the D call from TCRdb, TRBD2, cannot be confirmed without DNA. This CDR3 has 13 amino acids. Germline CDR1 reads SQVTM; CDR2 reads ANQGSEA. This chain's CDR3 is CSGIATNQETQYF. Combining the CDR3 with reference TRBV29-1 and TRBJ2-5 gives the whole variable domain SAVISQKPSRDICQRGTSLTIQCQVDSQVTMMFWYRQQPGQSLTLIATANQGSEATYESGFVIDKFPISRPNLTFSTLTVSNMSPEDSSIYLCSGIATNQETQYFGPGTRLLVL.

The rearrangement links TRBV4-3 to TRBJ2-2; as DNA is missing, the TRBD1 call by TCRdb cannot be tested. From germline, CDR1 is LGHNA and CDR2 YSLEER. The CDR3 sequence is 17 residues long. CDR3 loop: CASSQGPTVSVTGELFF.

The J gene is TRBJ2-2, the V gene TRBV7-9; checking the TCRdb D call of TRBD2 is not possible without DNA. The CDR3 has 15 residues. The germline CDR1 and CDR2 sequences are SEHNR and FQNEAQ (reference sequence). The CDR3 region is CASSLDAGNTGELFF.

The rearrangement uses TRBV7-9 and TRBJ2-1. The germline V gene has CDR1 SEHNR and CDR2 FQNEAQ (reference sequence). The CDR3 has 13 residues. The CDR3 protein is CASSSIQYNEQFF.

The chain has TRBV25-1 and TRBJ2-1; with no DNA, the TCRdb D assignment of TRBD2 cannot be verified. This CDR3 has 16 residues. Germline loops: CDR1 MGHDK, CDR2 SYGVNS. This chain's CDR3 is CASSDLAGGSFVEQFF.

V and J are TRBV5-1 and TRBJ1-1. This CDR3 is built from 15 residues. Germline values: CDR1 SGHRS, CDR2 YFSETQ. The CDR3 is CASSAEWGMNTEAFF.

This CDR3 is CASCISIRVHPYNEQFF. This chain connects TRBV27 to TRBJ2-1; the TRBD1 assignment by TCRdb is unverifiable without DNA. Germline lookup yields CDR1 MNHEY and CDR2 SMNVEV (reference sequence). The CDR3 contains 17 residues.

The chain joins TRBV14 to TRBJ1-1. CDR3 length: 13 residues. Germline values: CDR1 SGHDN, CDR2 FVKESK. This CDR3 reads CASSPTVITEAFF. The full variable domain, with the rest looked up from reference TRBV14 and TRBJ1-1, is EAGVTQFPSHSVIEKGQTVTLRCDPISGHDNLYWYRRVMGKEIKFLLHFVKESKQDESGMPNNRFLAERTGGTYSTLKVQPAELEDSGVYFCASSPTVITEAFFGQGTRLTVV.

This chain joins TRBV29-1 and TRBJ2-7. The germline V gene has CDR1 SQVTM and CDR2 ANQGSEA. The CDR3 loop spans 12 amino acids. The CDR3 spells CSVEARSYEQYF.

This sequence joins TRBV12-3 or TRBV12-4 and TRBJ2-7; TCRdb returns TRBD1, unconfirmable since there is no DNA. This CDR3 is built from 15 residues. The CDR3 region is CASSNRPWGAYEQYF.

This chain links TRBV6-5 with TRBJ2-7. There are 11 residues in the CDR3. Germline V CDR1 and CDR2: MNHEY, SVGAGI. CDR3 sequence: CASSQGLEQYF.